The 24 T cell receptor beta chains listed next were all sequenced from one sample in a study of blood T cell repertoires in COVID-19. Clones were read by immunoSEQ multiplex PCR, and TCRdb kept only the in-frame ones, dropping some. The data contain 450,000 to 500,000 clones, 70% to 90% of them singletons. Sequencing was performed on peripheral blood. These receptors were collected from a human donor in a cohort sampled during active COVID-19.

The chain has TRBV7-9 and TRBJ1-2; D is ambiguous. CDR3 size: 11 residues. Trimming removed 6 bases from V and 8 bases from J, with 10 bases in between. Germline V CDR1 and CDR2: SEHNR, FQNEAQ (reference sequence). The CDR3 DNA reads TGTGCCAGCAGACCCTCTAGGGGCTACACCTTC. It codes for CASRPSRGYTF. Combining the CDR3 with reference TRBV7-9 and TRBJ1-2 gives the whole variable domain DTGVSQNPRHKITKRGQNVTFRCDPISEHNRLYWYRQTLGQGPEFLTYFQNEAQLEKSRLLSDRFSAERPKGSFSTLEIQRTEQGDSAMYLCASRPSRGYTFGSGTRLTVV.

This clone was recorded a few times. The chain carries TRBV7-2 and TRBJ1-1; 7 positions agree with TRBD1. The length of the CDR3 is 19 residues. The germline gives CDR1 SGHTA, CDR2 FQGNSA. After removal of 2 bases from V and 1 base from J, the junction contained 16 bases not matched to a gene. The CDR3 reads CASSLWVIIGDSSNTEAFF. DNA of the CDR3: TGTGCCAGCAGCTTATGGGTTATAATTGGGGACAGCTCGAACACTGAAGCTTTCTTT.

The rearrangement links TRBV7-3 to TRBJ2-2; 7 bases align to TRBD1. V was clipped by 0 bases and J by 4 bases; unmatched bases: 5. This CDR3 is 16 amino acids long. Germline CDR1 SGHTA, CDR2 FQGTGA. CDR3 region: CASSLTVAGGTGELFF. The CDR3 nucleotides read TGTGCCAGCAGCTTAACGGTGGCAGGGGGCACCGGGGAGCTGTTTTTT.

This chain links TRBV20-1 with TRBJ2-5; D not resolved. V lost 3 bases to trimming and J lost 1 base, with 9 bases between them. The germline CDR1 and CDR2 sequences are DFQATT and SNEGSKA (reference sequence). The CDR3 covers 13 residues. CDR3 nucleotide sequence: TGCAGTGCTAGTATTCCAGGCCAAGAGACCCAGTACTTC. It is translated as CSASIPGQETQYF.

V usage is TRBV19 and J usage is TRBJ1-2, with D possibly TRBD1 on 6 matching bases. Trimming left V 3 bases short and J 10 bases short, with 18 bases between. The CDR3 consists of 14 residues. The germline CDR1 and CDR2 sequences are LNHDA and SQIVND (reference sequence). The CDR3 is CASSIGDTLRDYTF. DNA for the CDR3: TGTGCCAGTAGTATCGGGGACACCCTCCGTGACTACACCTTC.

This clone showed up many times. The CDR3 is CASTYVRDGYTF. The CDR3 DNA sequence: TGTGCCAGTACCTACGTACGAGATGGCTACACCTTC. J is TRBJ1-2 and V is TRBV19; D uncertain. Germline V gene lookup returns CDR1 LNHDA and CDR2 SQIVND (reference sequence). The V end lost 7 bases, the J end lost 6 bases, and 12 bases lay between the germline ends. There are 12 residues in the CDR3.

Here the CDR3 reads CASSLIGTGIYEQYF. CDR3 coding DNA: TGTGCCAGCAGCTTAATCGGGACAGGAATTTACGAGCAGTACTTC. This chain connects TRBV11-3 to TRBJ2-7; TRBD1 matches 8 bases. The germline V gene has CDR1 SGHNT and CDR2 YENEEA. The ends lost 2 bases at V and 4 bases at J; junction bases unmatched: 7. The CDR3 totals 15 residues.

Written as DNA, the CDR3 is TGTGCCAGCAGCCAGAGGTCGGGAGGAGAAAAACTGTTTTTT. Translating gives CASSQRSGGEKLFF. V and J are TRBV3-1 (or the pseudogene TRBV3-2) and TRBJ1-4; no clear D gene. Germline values: CDR1 LGHDT, CDR2 YNNKEL (reference sequence). The CDR3 has 14 amino acids. The V end was cut by 3 bases, the J end by 8 bases, with 13 bases between.

This clone was counted ten times or more. The genes are TRBV9 and TRBJ2-1; the D is unclear. Germline CDR1 SGDLS, CDR2 YYNGEE. V was shortened by 4 bases and J by 0 bases, with 11 bases between the two germline ends. CDR3 length: 15 amino acids. CDR3 region: CASSLEHSSYNEQFF. DNA for the CDR3: TGTGCCAGCAGCCTAGAACACAGCTCCTACAATGAGCAGTTCTTC.

For the CDR3, the DNA is TGTGCCAGCAACCAGGGGCAAGAGACCCAGTACTTC. Its translation: CASNQGQETQYF. The V call is TRBV2, the J call TRBJ2-5; possible D gene TRBD1, 6 bases. The CDR3 is 12 residues long. The V end was cut by 7 bases, the J end by 2 bases, with 8 bases between. CDR1 and CDR2 (germline): SNHLY, FYNNEI.

This chain uses TRBV7-9 with TRBJ1-3, with a possible D match to TRBD1 (6 bases). The CDR3 is 15 residues long. Trimming took 1 base from V and 5 from J, leaving 12 bases between them. CDR1 is SEHNR and CDR2 is FQNEAQ in the germline V gene (reference sequence). CDR3 DNA: TGTGCCAGCAGCTTAGTCACGCAGGGGAGAAACACCATATATTTT. Translating it yields CASSLVTQGRNTIYF.

The CDR3 DNA sequence: TGCGCCAGCAGCTTGGGACAGAGAGTCGAGCAGTACTTC. Translating it yields CASSLGQRVEQYF. This chain joins TRBV5-1 and TRBJ2-7; possibly TRBD1 for D (5 bases). CDR3 length equals 13 residues. V was trimmed by 0 bases and J by 6 bases, leaving 10 bases between them. Germline loops: CDR1 SGHRS, CDR2 YFSETQ.

The V and J genes are TRBV6-2 or TRBV6-3 and TRBJ2-5; 12 nucleotides align to TRBD2. This CDR3 has 16 amino acids. Germline lookup yields CDR1 MNHEY and CDR2 SVGEGT. V dropped 5 bases and J dropped 4; count of bases not matched to a gene: 8. As DNA, the CDR3 is TGTGCCAGCAGTCCGGGACTAGCGGGCTGGTCAGAGACCCAGTACTTC. This gives the protein CASSPGLAGWSETQYF.

This chain connects TRBV4-3 to TRBJ2-7, with D uncertain. The CDR3 loop spans 14 amino acids. Trimming stripped 6 bases from V and 3 bases from J, with 15 bases between. The V gene's germline CDR1 is LGHNA and CDR2 YSLEER. This CDR3 reads CASSLSESSYEQYF. The CDR3 nucleotides are TGCGCCAGCAGTCTAAGCGAATCGAGCTACGAGCAGTACTTC.

The chain links TRBV2 to TRBJ1-6; 8 bases agree with TRBD1. Trimming removed 4 bases from V and 6 bases from J; junction bases left unmatched: 17. The CDR3 length is 19 residues. CDR1 and CDR2 (germline): SNHLY, FYNNEI. In nucleotides, the CDR3 is TGTGCCAGCAGTGGGAGGTCGGCAGGGGGCTTTTCGGGTAATTCACCCCTCCACTTT. Its translation: CASSGRSAGGFSGNSPLHF.

This clone was counted once. The chain uses TRBV7-3 and TRBJ1-2; 7 positions match TRBD1. Per the germline V gene, CDR1 is SGHTA and CDR2 is FQGTGA. With V trimmed by 5 bases and J by 5 bases, 11 bases remained unmatched. The CDR3 consists of 15 residues. In DNA, the CDR3 is TGTGCCAGCAGCCCGCGGACAGGCGGGGATTATGGCTACACCTTC. This translates into CASSPRTGGDYGYTF.

As to this clone: The junction differs from germline at one of its ends, possibly a read error. This chain connects TRBV2 to TRBJ1-2; D unclear. CDR1 SNHLY and CDR2 FYNNEI come from the germline V gene. The CDR3 has 14 amino acids. The CDR3 DNA follows: TGTGCCAGCTCGCGGGCCCCGGGGAACTTTGGCTACACCTTC. Translating gives CASSRAPGNFGYTF.

This chain uses TRBV28 with TRBJ1-3; the D is unclear. Germline assignment: CDR1 MDHEN and CDR2 SYDVKM. Between the trimmed V and J ends, which lost 5 bases and 0 bases, there was a span of 14 bases. This CDR3 spans 16 amino acids. CDR3 residues: CASSEMEIYSGNTIYF. In DNA, the CDR3 is TGTGCCAGCAGTGAGATGGAGATCTACTCTGGAAACACCATATATTTT. Using reference TRBV28 and TRBJ1-3 for the parts outside the CDR3, the full variable domain is DVKVTQSSRYLVKRTGEKVFLECVQDMDHENMFWYRQDPGLGLRLIYFSYDVKMKEKGDIPEGYSVSREKKERFSLILESASTNQTSMYLCASSEMEIYSGNTIYFGEGSWLTVV.

The gene calls are TRBV11-2 and TRBJ2-5; TRBD1 agrees at 7 bases. The germline V gene has CDR1 SGHAT and CDR2 FQNNGV. V dropped 4 bases and J dropped 1; count of bases not matched to a gene: 3. CDR3 length: 14 amino acids. The CDR3 spells CASSSDRAQETQYF. In DNA form, the CDR3 reads TGTGCCAGCAGCTCCGACAGGGCCCAAGAGACCCAGTACTTC.

In its sample, this clone was seen a few times. The chain has TRBV5-1 and TRBJ2-1; 8 bases agree with TRBD2. Germline loops: CDR1 SGHRS, CDR2 YFSETQ. Trimming cost V 2 bases and J 8 bases; bases outside gene matches: 9. The CDR3 covers 15 residues. The CDR3 here is CASSLGLARYYEQFF. In nucleotides, the CDR3 is TGCGCCAGCAGCTTAGGACTAGCAAGGTACTATGAGCAGTTCTTC.

The chain recombines TRBV23-1 with TRBJ1-3; maybe TRBD1 (6 bases). TRBV23-1 is recorded as an ORF, its role being uncertain. V lost 0 bases, J lost 2 bases, and 14 bases lay in between. CDR3 length: 17 residues. The CDR3 loop is CASSQSFQGYTGNTIYF. In DNA form, the CDR3 reads TGCGCCAGCAGTCAATCGTTCCAGGGGTACACTGGAAACACCATATATTTT.

The rearrangement links TRBV4-2 to TRBJ2-7; 8 bases match TRBD2. Germline assignment: CDR1 LGHNA and CDR2 YNFKEQ. Trimming at V came to 1 base and at J to 7 bases, leaving 6 bases not matched to a gene. The CDR3 totals 14 residues. CDR3 amino acids: CASSQGTSLREQYF. In nucleotides, the CDR3 is TGTGCCAGCAGCCAAGGGACTAGCCTAAGGGAGCAGTACTTC.

The chain carries TRBV9 and TRBJ2-7; the D gene is possibly TRBD2 (5 bases). V shed 0 bases and J shed 6 bases, with 13 bases lying between them. The CDR3 runs 14 residues. Germline V gives CDR1 SGDLS, CDR2 YYNGEE. CDR3 region: CASSVGNSDGEQYF. As DNA, the CDR3 is TGTGCCAGCAGCGTAGGTAATAGCGACGGCGAGCAGTACTTC.

The gene calls are TRBV5-1 and TRBJ2-2, with D tentatively TRBD2 (6 bases). The CDR3 runs 15 residues. V was pared by 0 bases and J by 3 bases, with 9 bases between. Germline V gives CDR1 SGHRS, CDR2 YFSETQ. The chain's CDR3 is CASSLAAGYTGELFF. CDR3 sequence (DNA): TGCGCCAGCAGCTTGGCGGCGGGGTACACCGGGGAGCTGTTTTTT. Based on the CDR3 plus reference TRBV5-1 and TRBJ2-2, the full variable domain is KAGVTQTPRYLIKTRGQQVTLSCSPISGHRSVSWYQQTPGQGLQFLFEYFSETQRNKGNFPGRFSGRQFSNSRSEMNVSTLELGDSALYLCASSLAAGYTGELFFGEGSRLTVL.